Listed below are T cell receptor beta chains from one sample, sequenced in a study of T-cell memory formation after mild COVID-19. TCRdb re-analysed the 5' RACE reads in MiXCR, keeping a single row per CDR3 protein. The sample records around 100,000 distinct CDR3 sequences, about 20% being singletons. Sequenced: PBMCs or a T cell subset sorted from them (not recorded which). Receptors were obtained from a man aged 18 to 35 who had mild COVID-19 (a few samples of this study predate the infection). Cell type and time point are not known. Both conserved end residues are part of each CDR3. The D gene is left open where the match is weak. The size entry is marked missing in some rows and otherwise reads once, few, many or a size class.

D	J	size	V	CDR3	DNA
.	TRBJ1-6	.	TRBV20-1	CSAREFRSAQGNSPLHF	TGCAGTGCTAGAGAATTTCGAAGTGCCCAGGGCAATTCACCCCTCCACTTT
.	TRBJ2-7	few	TRBV11-2	CASSLAPGFAGSYEQYF	TGTGCCAGCAGCTTAGCTCCTGGGTTCGCAGGGTCCTACGAGCAGTACTTC
.	TRBJ2-7	few	TRBV20-1	CSARDPGTSYEQYF	TGCAGTGCTAGAGATCCAGGGACCTCCTACGAGCAGTACTTC
.	TRBJ1-1	.	TRBV18	CASSAAAWAEAFF	TGTGCCAGCTCAGCCGCCGCGTGGGCTGAAGCTTTCTTT
TRBD1	TRBJ1-6	.	TRBV6-6	CASSRGQGYNSPLHF	TGTGCCAGCAGCCGCGGACAGGGCTATAATTCACCCCTCCACTTT
TRBD2	TRBJ2-5	once	TRBV29-1	CSVGTSGGVETQYF	TGCAGCGTGGGGACTAGCGGGGGAGTAGAGACCCAGTACTTC
TRBD1	TRBJ2-7	.	TRBV4-2	CASSQDWDRWGYEQYF	TGTGCCAGCAGCCAAGATTGGGACAGGTGGGGCTACGAGCAGTACTTC
TRBD2	TRBJ2-3	.	TRBV9	CASSESGGMGTDTQYF	TGTGCCAGCAGCGAGAGCGGGGGGATGGGAACAGATACGCAGTATTTT
.	TRBJ1-1	.	TRBV4-1	CASSQDFLATEAFF	TGCGCCAGCAGCCAAGATTTCCTGGCCACTGAAGCTTTCTTT
.	TRBJ2-7	.	TRBV6-5	CASRDPGNEQYF	TGTGCCAGCAGGGACCCAGGTAACGAGCAGTACTTC
.	TRBJ2-5	.	TRBV20-1	CSASGLDVTFQETQYF	TGCAGTGCTAGTGGATTGGACGTAACCTTCCAAGAGACCCAGTACTTC
TRBD2	TRBJ2-5	.	TRBV7-3	CASSPSGERWETQYF	TGTGCCAGCAGTCCCAGCGGGGAGAGGTGGGAGACCCAGTACTTC
.	TRBJ1-2	.	TRBV5-6	CASSLGTPWGGYTF	TGTGCCAGCAGCTTGGGGACGCCCTGGGGTGGCTACACCTTC
TRBD1	TRBJ1-1	many	TRBV29-1	CSARGQEAFF	TGCAGCGCCAGGGGACAGGAAGCTTTCTTT
.	TRBJ2-3	.	TRBV5-1	CASSLGQFTDMQYF	TGCGCCAGCAGCTTAGGACAGTTCACAGATATGCAGTATTTT
TRBD1	TRBJ1-5	.	TRBV15	CATSRAGQGADQPQHF	TGTGCCACCAGCAGGGCGGGACAGGGGGCCGATCAGCCCCAGCATTTT
.	TRBJ1-2	.	TRBV4-1	CASSQGVWPYGYTF	TGCGCCAGCAGCCAAGGAGTGTGGCCTTATGGCTACACCTTC
.	TRBJ1-6	few	TRBV14	CASREGSYNSPLHF	TGTGCCAGCAGGGAGGGCTCCTATAATTCACCCCTCCACTTT
.	TRBJ1-2	few	TRBV19	CASSPSSNYGYTF	TGTGCCAGTAGCCCCTCAAGTAACTATGGCTACACCTTC
TRBD2	TRBJ2-3	once	TRBV7-2	CASRLSGGASDTQYF	TGTGCCAGCAGACTAAGCGGGGGGGCATCTGATACGCAGTATTTT
.	TRBJ2-3	.	TRBV15	CATSRADTQYF	TGTGCCACCAGCAGGGCAGATACGCAGTATTTT
TRBD1	TRBJ2-7	few	TRBV29-1	CSVRDRGTYEQYF	TGCAGCGTACGGGACAGGGGAACCTACGAGCAGTACTTC
.	TRBJ2-7	.	TRBV27	CASSLRTGTALYEQYF	TGTGCCAGCAGTTTACGAACCGGGACGGCCCTTTACGAGCAGTACTTC
TRBD2	TRBJ2-5	.	TRBV14	CASSQGTSGEETQYF	TGTGCCAGCAGCCAAGGGACTAGCGGAGAAGAGACCCAGTACTTC
TRBD2	TRBJ2-2	.	TRBV7-6	CASRSSGGTGELFF	TGTGCCAGCAGGTCATCGGGGGGGACCGGGGAGCTGTTTTTT
.	TRBJ2-1	few	TRBV5-1	CASSFRSLYNEQFF	TGCGCCAGCAGCTTCAGGAGCCTCTACAATGAGCAGTTCTTC
TRBD1	TRBJ1-1	.	TRBV6-6	CASSYRDRGDEAFF	TGTGCCAGCAGTTACCGAGACAGGGGAGACGAAGCTTTCTTT
.	TRBJ2-2	many	TRBV2	CASSEGKNTGELFF	TGTGCCAGCAGTGAAGGCAAGAACACCGGGGAGCTGTTTTTT
.	TRBJ1-1	few	TRBV7-8	CASSGWSFNTEAFF	TGTGCCAGCTCAGGGTGGTCCTTCAACACTGAAGCTTTCTTT